This T cell receptor (beta chain) comes out of a study of blood T cells in healthy people across ages (dated by TCRdb to between 2015 and 2016). Context from the whole study: In model experiments, template switching captured roughly one uniquely barcoded TCR beta cDNA molecule for every two T cells. Using deep sequencing normalized with unique cDNA molecular identifiers, the study measured how TCR beta repertoire diversity changes with age. The study analyzed two additional independent replicas of 1 million unique cDNA reads from the same blood draw for two donors, one aged 18 to 29 and one aged 80 or older. The donors were split into four age groups: young (average approximately 16 years), middle-aged (nearly 40), aged (approximately 60) and long-lived (approximately 80). Overall results and qualifications from the work: Compared with the aged group, more naive CD4+ T cells, fewer expanded clones and increased TCR diversity were shown by the long-lived group, suggesting age selection. As age increased, observed TCR beta diversity per million T cells dropped in a roughly linear way, and a significant reduction was already evident by age around 41. Because donor CMV infection status was unknown, age-related changes in expanded clonotypes were potentially confounded. The percentage of naive T cells measured by flow cytometry correlated strongly with observed TCR beta diversity. Estimates of total diversity based on one million sequenced T cells were regarded as lower bounds and as underestimates. Because profiling used bulk unsorted PBMCs, naive and antigen-experienced compartments could not be compared conclusively.

On this clonotype: No antigen is known for it. No clone much larger than this one lies a single base away; base qualities are absent.

The library was produced with 5' RACE. Sequencing instrument: Illumina HiSeq 2500. A second about 6 to 11 cycle PCR used a sample-barcoded 5' primer and a J-beta primer mix. Each TCR beta cDNA molecule received a unique molecular identifier from a template-switch 5' adaptor carrying 12 random nucleotides. Each sample yielded at least 3 million CDR3-containing paired-end reads. First-strand cDNA synthesis was performed from all RNA using the Mint cDNA synthesis kit, with priming by a TRBC-specific oligonucleotide. Following uracil-DNA glycosylase treatment, a first 18-cycle PCR with universal primers M1SS and BC2_uni_R was performed on all cDNA. As for the original processing: For normalization, 1 million high-quality reads were randomly selected from each sample, with every read carrying a distinct molecular identifier. Reads with shared molecular identifiers were discarded instead of being binned into consensus sequences. CDR3 identification, clonotype clustering and error correction used MiTCR with a Q25 quality threshold and the strictest error-elimination algorithm. Lower-bound total TCR beta diversity was estimated with a nonparametric unseen species model using Euler transformation. The public reads were run again by TCRdb, first through fastp at Q25 and then through MiXCR, and only productive beta chains were kept. Rows with a matching CDR3 protein are joined into one entry that keeps the most common DNA and genes. What appears here as the V and J calls and clone size reflects TCRdb's work, not the paper's. Recorded for this sample are approximately 780,000 distinct CDR3 sequences; about 26% of them occurred a single time. The ten largest clones represent 3% of the sample.

Donors were a few dozen systemically healthy Caucasian individuals from Russia aged roughly 6 to 100 years. Each donor gave approximately 9.3 milliliters of peripheral blood, collected into EDTA-treated Vacutainer tubes. Ficoll-Paque density-gradient centrifugation was used to isolate PBMCs, with at least 6 million obtained per sample. Trizol reagent was used to extract total RNA from PBMCs, with at least 5.5 micrograms per sample. For every donor, flow cytometry on a PBMC aliquot measured the percentage of naive CD45RAhigh/CD27high T cells. These data were likewise used in another study, on T cells of mothers and their children. Taken from the second paper: Donors were nine systemically healthy Caucasian individuals: three mothers and their six children. cDNA synthesis consumed the entire amount of extracted RNA, loaded at approximately 1.6 ug RNA in each 15 ul reaction. Sample barcodes and 2-4 random nucleotides were added via the M1S primer in the second PCR. Over 8 million TCR beta CDR3 reads were obtained for each mother, and 2.7 million or so reads were obtained for each child. Thymic selection similarly shapes TCR recombination output in related and unrelated pairs, with minor effect from inherited differences. Normalized repertoire overlap in related mother-child pairs was always slightly higher than in unrelated mother-child pairs, but the difference was never significant. Persistent microchimeric T cell clones were not detected, at a sensitivity of 85 to 100 clones per million clonotypes. The study used deep NGS to compare TCR beta repertoires of mothers and children, seeking features distinguishing related mother-child pairs from unrelated individuals. Mothers averaged approximately 41 +/- 4 years of age and children averaged around 10 +/- 4 years. After adapter ligation was performed with NEBNext reagents, the libraries were sequenced on an Illumina HiSeq 2000 with 100+100 nt paired-end reads. To prevent cross-contamination, the mother and child libraries were prepared a month apart and were sequenced in separate runs. For each donor, between roughly 500,000 and 2,300,000 distinct TCR beta clonotypes were identified. Naive TCR beta clonotypes were estimated from low-frequency clonotypes matched to each donor's FACS-determined naive share, without sorting.

Sequenced input: blood. The source is a boy aged 5 to 17 in good health.

The CDR3: CSATPGQLIHEQYF. In nucleotide form, the sequence is TGCAGTGCTACCCCGGGACAACTTATCCACGAGCAGTACTTC. Recombination joined TRBV20-1 with TRBJ2-7; TRBD1 is perhaps the D gene, given 6 matching bases. According to the germline V gene (reference sequence), CDR1 reads DFQATT and CDR2 reads SNEGSKA. From the cysteine up to the phenylalanine, the CDR3 has a length of 14 residues. Of the read, only the CDR3 DNA is kept; its 42 bases are in frame from base 1. V is cut by 4 bases and J by 5 bases, and the space between the germline ends is 18 bases.